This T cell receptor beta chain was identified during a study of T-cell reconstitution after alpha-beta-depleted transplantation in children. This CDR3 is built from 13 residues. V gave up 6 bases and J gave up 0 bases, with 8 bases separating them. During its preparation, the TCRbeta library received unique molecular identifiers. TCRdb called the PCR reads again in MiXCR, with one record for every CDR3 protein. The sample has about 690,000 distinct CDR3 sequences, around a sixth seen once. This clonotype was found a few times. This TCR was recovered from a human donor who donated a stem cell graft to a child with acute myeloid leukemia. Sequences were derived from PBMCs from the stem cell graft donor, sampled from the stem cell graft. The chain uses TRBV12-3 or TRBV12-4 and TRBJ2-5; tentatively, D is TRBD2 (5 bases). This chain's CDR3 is CASRSGNQETQYF. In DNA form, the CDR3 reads TGTGCCAGCAGATCCGGGAACCAAGAGACCCAGTACTTC.